Following are 30 T cell receptor beta chains from one sample sequenced in a study of regulatory and conventional T cells in RAG deficiency. The repertoire was sequenced with immunoSEQ multiplex PCR; TCRdb's copy has only in-frame clones and lacks some. The table has 22,000 or so clones, 85% to 95% seen once. The sorted conventional CD4+ T cells were CD25-low and CD127-high, with genomic DNA sequenced. These data were also reused for a study on regulatory T cells. That study adds: Primers: 52 TRBV forward and 13 TRBJ reverse.

The sequenced sample consisted of CD4+ T cells sorted from blood. The receptor source for this set is a human donor in good health.

V gene TRBV29-1 combines with J gene TRBJ2-1; no clear D. Germline CDR1 SQVTM, CDR2 ANQGSEA. This CDR3 region has 16 residues. The V and J ends lost 4 bases and 0 bases respectively, with 16 bases between them. CDR3 sequence: CSVASHITGSYNEQFF. CDR3 bases: TGCAGCGTTGCCTCCCATATAACGGGCTCCTACAATGAGCAGTTCTTC.

This chain joins TRBV18 and TRBJ1-1; the D is unclear. Trimming pared 2 bases from V and 2 bases from J, leaving 9 bases between. This CDR3 has 14 residues. CDR1 is KGHSH and CDR2 is LQKENI in the germline V gene. The CDR3 region is CASSPDATNTEAFF. The CDR3 DNA reads as TGTGCCAGCTCACCAGACGCGACCAACACTGAAGCTTTCTTT.

V is TRBV7-9 and J is TRBJ1-4; tentatively, D is TRBD1 (6 bases). CDR3 size: 14 residues. CDR1 and CDR2 from the germline V gene are SEHNR and FQNEAQ (reference sequence). Deletions cut 3 bases from V and 5 bases from J, with 10 bases between. The CDR3 coding sequence is TGTGCCAGCAGCTTCGATGGGACAAATGAAAAACTGTTTTTT. It encodes CASSFDGTNEKLFF. The entire variable domain, with the rest obtained from reference TRBV7-9 and TRBJ1-4, is as follows: DTGVSQNPRHKITKRGQNVTFRCDPISEHNRLYWYRQTLGQGPEFLTYFQNEAQLEKSRLLSDRFSAERPKGSFSTLEIQRTEQGDSAMYLCASSFDGTNEKLFFGSGTQLSVL.

In DNA, the CDR3 is TGTGCCAGCAGTTCGCTGAGAACTAGCGCTCTCAATGAGCAGTTCTTC. Its protein is CASSSLRTSALNEQFF. The chain couples TRBV6-5 to TRBJ2-1, with 7 bases matching TRBD2. This CDR3 spans 16 amino acids. Trimming removed 4 bases from V and 6 bases from J; junction bases left unmatched: 12. Germline V gives CDR1 MNHEY, CDR2 SVGAGI.

This chain's CDR3 is CASSHPGLAGGPNQETQYF. The DNA of the CDR3 is TGCGCCAGCAGCCACCCGGGACTAGCGGGGGGGCCGAACCAAGAGACCCAGTACTTC. The gene calls are TRBV4-1 and TRBJ2-5, with TRBD2 identical over 16 bases. From germline, CDR1 is MGHRA and CDR2 YSYEKL. The CDR3 is made up of 19 amino acids. The J segment lost 0 bases and the V segment lost 3 bases, leaving 7 bases of the junction unmatched.

This sequence joins TRBV5-1 and TRBJ2-3; 7 bases map to TRBD2. The CDR3 sequence is 16 residues long. J gave up 0 bases and V 4 bases, and 8 bases lay outside the gene matches. Germline-derived CDR1 and CDR2 are SGHRS and YFSETQ. CDR3 residues: CASSPGASGSTDTQYF. The CDR3 coding sequence is TGCGCCAGCAGCCCCGGAGCTAGCGGAAGCACAGATACGCAGTATTTT. The full variable domain, with the rest looked up from reference TRBV5-1 and TRBJ2-3, is KAGVTQTPRYLIKTRGQQVTLSCSPISGHRSVSWYQQTPGQGLQFLFEYFSETQRNKGNFPGRFSGRQFSNSRSEMNVSTLELGDSALYLCASSPGASGSTDTQYFGPGTRLTVL.

The chain is built from TRBV5-1 and TRBJ2-5, with a tentative D call TRBD1 (6 bases). With 0 bases removed from V and 5 bases from J, the gap between germline ends came to 14 bases. Per germline, CDR1 SGHRS and CDR2 YFSETQ. CDR3 length: 15 amino acids. This chain's CDR3 is CASSLGQGFGETQYF. The CDR3 coding sequence is TGCGCCAGCAGCTTGGGGCAGGGGTTCGGGGAGACCCAGTACTTC.

The chain uses TRBV2 and TRBJ2-6; no clear D gene. Per the germline V gene, CDR1 is SNHLY and CDR2 is FYNNEI. CDR3 length equals 15 residues. V was cut by 8 bases and J by 1 base, with 12 bases left in between. CDR3 coding DNA: TGTGCCAGCCTCAAAACGTTATCTGGGGCCAACGTCCTGACTTTC. This sequence encodes CASLKTLSGANVLTF.

This clone was picked up one time. This sequence joins TRBV2 and TRBJ1-3, with D maybe TRBD1 (6 bases). The CDR3 length is 17 residues. The germline V gene encodes CDR1 SNHLY and CDR2 FYNNEI. Trimming removed 6 bases from V and 2 bases from J, with 20 bases in between. The CDR3 DNA reads as TGTGCCAGCAGACAAGGACAGCACTACAGAACTGGAAACACCATATATTTT. Its protein is CASRQGQHYRTGNTIYF. Supplemented by reference TRBV2 and TRBJ1-3, the full variable domain reads EPEVTQTPSHQVTQMGQEVILRCVPISNHLYFYWYRQILGQKVEFLVSFYNNEISEKSEIFDDQFSVERPDGSNFTLKIRSTKLEDSAMYFCASRQGQHYRTGNTIYFGEGSWLTVV.

The gene calls are TRBV2 and TRBJ2-1, with TRBD2 identical over 10 bases. The CDR3 extends over 15 amino acids. With V trimmed by 7 bases and J by 3 bases, 6 bases remained unmatched. The germline V gene has CDR1 SNHLY and CDR2 FYNNEI. CDR3 nucleotide sequence: TGTGCCAGCACCGCACGGACTAGCGGCTACAATGAGCAGTTCTTC. Protein product: CASTARTSGYNEQFF.

The chain carries TRBV11-3 and TRBJ1-1; no reliable D call. CDR1 SGHNT and CDR2 YENEEA come from the germline V gene. This CDR3 is 13 amino acids long. With 2 bases removed from V and 0 bases from J, the gap between germline ends came to 4 bases. CDR3 coding DNA: TGTGCCAGCAGCTTAAATCTGAACACTGAAGCTTTCTTT. This gives the protein CASSLNLNTEAFF.

The chain combines TRBV29-1 with TRBJ1-2, with unresolved D. The CDR3 totals 12 residues. Trimming left V 4 bases short and J 2 bases short, with 8 bases between. The germline gives CDR1 SQVTM, CDR2 ANQGSEA. CDR3 sequence (DNA): TGCAGCGTTGGTGAAGGGAACTATGGCTACACCTTC. It translates to CSVGEGNYGYTF.

This clone was observed a few times. CDR3 residues: CASRGYNEQFF. CDR3 nucleotides: TGTGCCAGCAGGGGATACAATGAGCAGTTCTTC. The chain combines TRBV7-6 with TRBJ2-1; D not certain. The ends were cut back, 6 bases at V and 4 bases at J, with 4 bases in the middle. The CDR3 has 11 amino acids. Per the germline V gene, CDR1 is SGHVS and CDR2 is FNYEAQ.

This sequence joins TRBV9 and TRBJ2-3; TRBD2 matches 11 bases. The CDR3 length is 16 residues. V trimming: 4 bases; J trimming: 3 bases; junction bases outside the gene matches: 7. CDR1 and CDR2 from the germline V gene are SGDLS and YYNGEE. Here the CDR3 DNA reads TGTGCCAGCAGCCTCGTAGCGGGGGGGCGGACAGATACGCAGTATTTT. This sequence encodes CASSLVAGGRTDTQYF.

The gene calls are TRBV6-5 and TRBJ2-5; possible D gene TRBD2, 5 bases. In germline, CDR1 is MNHEY, CDR2 SVGAGI. The V and J ends lost 6 bases and 4 bases respectively, with 9 bases between them. This CDR3 has 12 amino acids. The CDR3 DNA reads TGTGCCAGCAGCCAGAGGGTAGAGACCCAGTACTTC. Residues: CASSQRVETQYF.

The chain recombines TRBV5-4 with TRBJ2-7; D might be TRBD1 (6 bases). The ends were cut back, 2 bases at V and 3 bases at J, with 12 bases in the middle. The CDR3 contains 14 residues. CDR1 is SGHNT, CDR2 YYREEE, per germline (reference sequence). The CDR3 DNA follows: TGTGCCAGCAGCTTTAGACAGGCGGACTACGAGCAGTACTTC. Its translation is CASSFRQADYEQYF.

The chain combines TRBV30 with TRBJ1-1; D is perhaps TRBD1 (6 bases). V lost 1 base and J 3 bases, leaving 12 bases between the germline ends. Germline V gene data show CDR1 as GTSNPN and CDR2 as SVGIG (reference sequence). This CDR3 has 14 amino acids. The CDR3 spells CAWSGTTGYTEAFF. The CDR3 DNA is TGTGCCTGGAGTGGGACCACAGGGTACACTGAAGCTTTCTTT.

Comment on this clone: This same CDR3 is encoded by further DNA sequences in the sample. The chain is built from TRBV11-2 and TRBJ1-6; tentative D call: TRBD1 (5 bases). Germline loops: CDR1 SGHAT, CDR2 FQNNGV. V shed 0 bases and J shed 8 bases, with 11 bases lying between them. This CDR3 contains 15 residues. CDR3 coding DNA: TGTGCCAGCAGCTTAGAGACAGCCTTATATTCACCCCTCCACTTT. Amino acid sequence: CASSLETALYSPLHF. Variable domain in full (rest from reference TRBV11-2 and TRBJ1-6): EAGVAQSPRYKIIEKRQSVAFWCNPISGHATLYWYQQILGQGPKLLIQFQNNGVVDDSQLPKDRFSAERLKGVDSTLKIQPAKLEDSAVYLCASSLETALYSPLHFGNGTRLTVT.

The chain combines TRBV12-5 with TRBJ2-1; no reliable D call. V lost 3 bases, J lost 11 bases, and 11 bases lay in between. Germline values: CDR1 LGHNT, CDR2 FRNRAP. This CDR3 has 12 residues. CDR3 sequence reads: CASGFPQSQQFF. The CDR3 bases are TGTGCTAGTGGTTTCCCGCAGTCTCAGCAGTTCTTC.

This chain uses TRBV4-2 with TRBJ2-1; 12 positions agree with TRBD2. Germline V gene sequence: CDR1 LGHNA, CDR2 YNFKEQ. V shed 3 bases and J 4 bases; nucleotides not matched to a gene: 4. The CDR3 runs 16 residues. The chain's CDR3 is CASSQQTSGRYNEQFF. The DNA for the CDR3 is TGTGCCAGCAGCCAGCAAACTAGCGGGAGGTACAATGAGCAGTTCTTC.

The V gene is TRBV27, the J gene TRBJ2-7; 10 bases agree with TRBD1. J lost 3 bases, V lost 2 bases, and 4 bases had no gene match. The CDR3 is 15 residues long. Germline V gene data show CDR1 as MNHEY and CDR2 as SMNVEV (reference sequence). CDR3 amino acids: CASSLTGTGVYEQYF. CDR3 nucleotides: TGTGCCAGCAGTTTAACCGGGACAGGGGTCTACGAGCAGTACTTC.

The chain recombines TRBV4-2 with TRBJ1-4, with a tentative D call TRBD1 (5 bases). The CDR3 has 14 amino acids. V shed 4 bases and J shed 7 bases, with 13 bases lying between them. Germline CDR1 LGHNA, CDR2 YNFKEQ. Here the CDR3 reads CASSLGGQGEKLFF. CDR3 sequence (DNA): TGTGCCAGCAGCCTGGGTGGACAAGGTGAAAAACTGTTTTTT.

This rearrangement joins TRBV6-1 to TRBJ1-1, with unresolved D. CDR3 length: 12 amino acids. V was trimmed by 4 bases and J by 6 bases, leaving 9 bases between them. CDR1 is MNHNS, CDR2 SASEGT, per germline. CDR3 nucleotide sequence: TGTGCCAGCAGTGCGATACAGCCTGAAGCTTTCTTT. Translating it yields CASSAIQPEAFF.

The V and J genes are TRBV18 and TRBJ1-2; no reliable D call. Trimming took off 5 bases at V and 8 bases at J, with 9 bases between the two ends. The CDR3 covers 11 residues. The germline V gene encodes CDR1 KGHSH and CDR2 LQKENI. This CDR3 is CASSGVRGYTF. The CDR3 DNA is TGTGCCAGCTCAGGGGTTAGAGGCTACACCTTC.

The rearrangement joins TRBV28 to TRBJ1-6; D possibly corresponds to TRBD1 (5 bases). The length of the CDR3 is 15 residues. Looked up from germline, CDR1 is MDHEN and CDR2 is SYDVKM. V lost 6 bases and J lost 6, with 15 bases in between. The CDR3 is CASRMEGVGNSPLHF. The CDR3 bases are TGTGCCAGCAGGATGGAAGGGGTCGGTAATTCACCCCTCCACTTT.

The V and J genes are TRBV5-6 and TRBJ2-7; TRBD1 might be the D (6 bases). The CDR3 contains 13 residues. The V and J ends lost 2 bases and 4 bases respectively, with 10 bases between them. CDR1 is SGHDT and CDR2 is YYEEEE in the germline V gene. CDR3 protein: CASSFSDRYEQYF. CDR3 sequence (DNA): TGTGCCAGCAGCTTCTCCGACAGGTACGAGCAGTACTTC.

The rearrangement uses TRBV2 and TRBJ1-2, with TRBD1 identical over 11 bases. Trimming cost V 1 base and J 4 bases; bases outside gene matches: 2. Per germline, CDR1 SNHLY and CDR2 FYNNEI. The CDR3 runs 15 residues. The CDR3 sequence is CASSEGTGGTYGYTF. The CDR3 DNA sequence: TGTGCCAGCAGTGAAGGGACAGGGGGCACCTATGGCTACACCTTC.

This clone was observed once. The chain carries TRBV6-1 and TRBJ2-7; perhaps D is TRBD1 or TRBD2 (5 bases each). Germline CDR1 MNHNS, CDR2 SASEGT. Trimming removed 6 bases from V and 1 base from J, with 13 bases in between. This CDR3 spans 14 amino acids. CDR3 sequence: CASSTGTASYEQYF. The DNA of the CDR3 is TGTGCCAGCAGCACCGGGACGGCATCCTACGAGCAGTACTTC.

This rearrangement joins TRBV21-1 to TRBJ2-1; the table's D call, TRBD2, was not checked against the DNA. TRBV21-1 is labeled a pseudogene. This CDR3 contains 14 residues. The CDR3 loop reads CASSRLAGNNEQFF. CDR3 sequence (DNA): TGTGCCAGCAGCAGGCTAGCGGGAAACAATGAGCAGTTCTTC.

The J gene is TRBJ1-1, the V gene TRBV9; D is ambiguous. With 4 bases removed from V and 6 bases from J, the gap between germline ends came to 16 bases. The V gene's germline CDR1 is SGDLS and CDR2 YYNGEE. The length of the CDR3 is 14 residues. For the CDR3, the DNA is TGTGCCAGCAGCCCCGCCGGGAAAATAGCTGAAGCTTTCTTT. Translated: CASSPAGKIAEAFF.